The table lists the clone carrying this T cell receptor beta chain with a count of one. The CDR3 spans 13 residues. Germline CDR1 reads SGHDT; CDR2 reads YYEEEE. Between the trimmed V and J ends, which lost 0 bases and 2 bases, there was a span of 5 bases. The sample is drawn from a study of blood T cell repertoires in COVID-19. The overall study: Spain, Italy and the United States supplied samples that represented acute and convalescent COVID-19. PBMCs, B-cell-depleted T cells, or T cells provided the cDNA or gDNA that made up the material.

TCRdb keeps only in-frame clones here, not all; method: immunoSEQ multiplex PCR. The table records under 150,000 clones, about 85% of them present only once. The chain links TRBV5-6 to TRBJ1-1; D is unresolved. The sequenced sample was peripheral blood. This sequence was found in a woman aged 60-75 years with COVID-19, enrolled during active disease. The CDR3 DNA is TGTGCCAGCAGCTTGGTTTCTAACACTGAAGCTTTCTTT. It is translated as CASSLVSNTEAFF.